The rows below give T cell receptor beta chains drawn from one sample of a study of control samples from healthy donors and cancer patients. The repertoire was sequenced with immunoSEQ multiplex PCR; TCRdb's copy has only in-frame clones and lacks some. Of about 130,000 clones in the sample, about nine tenths were seen once. Sequencing was done on a sample of blood. The receptor set was obtained from a man in his forties in good health. Each CDR3 is given with its conserved first and last residue. A D gene is named only where the DNA matches it firmly. The listing skips clone size in some rows; elsewhere it reads once, few, many or a size class.

-,TRBJ1-5,TRBV7-2,-,CASSLAGGNQPQHF,TGTGCCAGCAGCTTAGCCGGGGGCAATCAGCCCCAGCATTTT
-,TRBJ1-6,TRBV30,-,CAWSAAVGGTPLHF,TGTGCCTGGAGTGCTGCGGTTGGAGGGACACCCCTCCACTTT
-,TRBJ1-2,TRBV30,-,CAWSVTEHYGYTF,TGTGCCTGGAGTGTCACAGAGCACTATGGCTACACCTTC
-,TRBJ2-3,TRBV7-3,-,CASSLGPKDTQYF,TGTGCCAGCAGCTTAGGCCCGAAGGATACGCAGTATTTT
-,TRBJ2-1,TRBV25-1,-,CASSLLGNEQFF,TGTGCCAGCAGTCTGCTGGGGAATGAGCAGTTCTTC
TRBD1,TRBJ2-5,TRBV19,-,CASSTGGRIQETQYF,TGTGCCAGTAGTACAGGGGGCCGGATCCAAGAGACCCAGTACTTC
-,TRBJ2-7,TRBV5-1,-,CASSTDPPYEQYF,TGCGCCAGCAGCACGGACCCCCCCTACGAGCAGTACTTC
-,TRBJ1-3,TRBV30,-,CAWTQGRGNTIYF,TGTGCCTGGACACAGGGTCGTGGAAACACCATATATTTT
TRBD1,TRBJ1-5,TRBV6-1,-,CASSEDGGQGNQPQHF,TGTGCCAGCAGTGAGGATGGGGGACAGGGCAATCAGCCCCAGCATTTT
-,TRBJ1-5,TRBV27,-,CASSQGIGQPQHF,TGTGCCAGCAGTCAAGGGATCGGTCAGCCCCAGCATTTT
-,TRBJ2-7,TRBV5-1,-,CASSLAGPYEQYF,TGCGCCAGCAGCTTGGCCGGACCCTACGAGCAGTACTTC
TRBD1,TRBJ2-2,TRBV23-1,once,CASSQYRDRDKEELFF,TGCGCCAGCAGTCAATACCGGGACAGGGACAAAGAGGAGCTGTTTTTT
-,TRBJ1-3,TRBV28,-,CASSPPGTGIDTIYF,TGTGCCAGCAGTCCGCCCGGCACAGGGATTGACACCATATATTTT
TRBD2,TRBJ2-1,TRBV10-1,-,CASSEVAGASPWNEQFF,TGCGCCAGCAGTGAAGTAGCGGGGGCCTCTCCTTGGAATGAGCAGTTCTTC
TRBD1,TRBJ2-4,TRBV5-6,-,CASSPGTGGFGAKNIQYF,TGTGCCAGCAGCCCCGGGACAGGGGGCTTTGGAGCCAAAAACATTCAGTACTTC
-,TRBJ1-1,TRBV6-1,-,CASSEAAGTTEAFF,TGTGCCAGCAGTGAAGCCGCAGGGACGACTGAAGCTTTCTTT
TRBD1,TRBJ1-1,TRBV5-1,-,CASSLAPTRQGEAFF,TGCGCCAGCAGCTTGGCCCCAACGCGACAGGGTGAAGCTTTCTTT
-,TRBJ1-6,TRBV6-1,-,CASSENPSPLHF,TGTGCCAGCAGTGAAAATCCATCACCCCTCCACTTT
-,TRBJ2-4,TRBV7-8,-,CASSLVIGTAGPIQYF,TGTGCCAGCAGCTTAGTTATAGGTACAGCCGGGCCCATTCAGTACTTC
-,TRBJ1-2,TRBV19,-,CASSPPGGWRNYGYTF,TGTGCCAGTAGTCCCCCTGGTGGATGGCGTAACTATGGCTACACCTTC
TRBD1,TRBJ2-6,TRBV18,-,CASSPITGERAGANVLTF,TGTGCCAGCTCACCAATAACAGGGGAAAGGGCTGGGGCCAACGTCCTGACTTTC
-,TRBJ1-2,TRBV29-1,-,CSVEDRYDGYTF,TGCAGCGTTGAAGACAGGTACGATGGCTACACCTTC
TRBD1,TRBJ2-7,TRBV7-9,-,CASSLDGTGTYEQYF,TGTGCCAGCAGCTTAGATGGGACAGGAACCTACGAGCAGTACTTC
TRBD1,TRBJ1-3,TRBV7-9,-,CASSSKTGSYSGNTIYF,TGTGCCAGCAGCTCCAAGACAGGGTCCTACTCTGGAAACACCATATATTTT
-,TRBJ1-3,TRBV29-1,-,CSVAASSGNTIYF,TGCAGCGTTGCTGCCAGCTCTGGAAACACCATATATTTT
TRBD1,TRBJ1-4,TRBV12-3/TRBV12-4,-,CASQQGAGEKLFF,TGTGCCAGCCAACAGGGGGCGGGTGAAAAACTGTTTTTT
TRBD1,TRBJ2-1,TRBV7-9,-,CASTLTRDREFF,TGTGCCAGCACCCTAACCCGGGACAGGGAGTTCTTC
-,TRBJ1-2,TRBV5-5,-,CASSLRTAGYGYTF,TGTGCCAGCAGCCTGCGAACCGCGGGCTATGGCTACACCTTC
-,TRBJ2-3,TRBV16,-,CASSQWGEGSRSTDTQYF,TGTGCCAGCAGCCAATGGGGCGAAGGGTCTCGAAGCACAGATACGCAGTATTTT
-,TRBJ2-7,TRBV5-4,-,CASSLWGFSILQNYEQYF,TGTGCCAGCAGCTTGTGGGGTTTTTCCATACTCCAAAACTACGAGCAGTACTTC
-,TRBJ2-5,TRBV27,-,CASSLSRNQETQYF,TGTGCCAGCAGTTTATCTCGGAACCAAGAGACCCAGTACTTC